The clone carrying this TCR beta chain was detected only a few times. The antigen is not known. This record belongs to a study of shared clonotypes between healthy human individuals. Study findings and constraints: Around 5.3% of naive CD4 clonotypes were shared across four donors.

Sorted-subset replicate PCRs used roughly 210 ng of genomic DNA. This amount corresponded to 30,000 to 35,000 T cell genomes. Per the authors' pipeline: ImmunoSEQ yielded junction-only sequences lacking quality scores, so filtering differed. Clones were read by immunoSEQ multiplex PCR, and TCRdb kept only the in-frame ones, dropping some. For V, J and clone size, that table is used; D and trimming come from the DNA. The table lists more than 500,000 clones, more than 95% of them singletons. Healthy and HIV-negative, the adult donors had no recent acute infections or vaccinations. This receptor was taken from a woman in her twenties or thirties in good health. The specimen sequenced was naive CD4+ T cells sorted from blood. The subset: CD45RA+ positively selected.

The CDR3 loop reads CASSQVDLQAGELFF. The CDR3 bases are TGCGCCAGCAGCCAAGTGGACTTACAAGCCGGGGAGCTGTTTTTT. J is TRBJ2-2 and V is TRBV4-1; tentatively, D is TRBD2 (5 bases). V shed 1 base and J shed 6 bases, with 12 bases lying between them. CDR3 length: 15 amino acids. Germline lookup yields CDR1 MGHRA and CDR2 YSYEKL.